This TCR beta chain originates from a study of blood T cell repertoires in COVID-19. Germline V CDR1 and CDR2: SGHNT, YENEEA. The CDR3 covers 16 residues. V dropped 1 base and J dropped 8 bases, with 20 bases sitting between them. The protocol was immunoSEQ multiplex PCR, while the TCRdb copy is restricted to in-frame clones and leaves out a portion. The sample has around 500,000 clones; roughly 88% are singletons. The TCR originated in a woman in her forties who had recovered from COVID-19. V usage is TRBV11-3 and J usage is TRBJ1-2; D is unclear. The sequenced sample was PBMCs or T cells enriched from blood (not recorded which). CDR3 in amino acids: CASSLGFGDMPSGYTF. DNA for the CDR3: TGTGCCAGCAGCTTAGGGTTCGGGGATATGCCCTCCGGCTACACCTTC.